The T cell receptor beta chain under discussion was sequenced for a study of T cell responses to AZD1222 COVID-19 vaccine. With regard to this clone: Its antigen is still unknown.

Using immunoSEQ multiplex PCR, the repertoire was profiled, and TCRdb retains in-frame clones only, with some absent. The sample yields fewer than 200,000 clones, 85% to 90% seen once. The ends lost 7 bases at V and 1 base at J; junction bases unmatched: 10. Looked up from germline, CDR1 is MDHEN and CDR2 is SYDVKM. This CDR3 spans 16 amino acids. The study, taken as a whole, reports: At baseline, seropositivity was found in only 5 to 7 AZD1222 recipients. Spike-spanning, vaccine-associated CD4 TCRs were dominant at 160-218 and 743-854. Clonal diversity was possibly underestimated, and white British individuals and females predominated among donors. When two AZD1222 doses had been given, Spike-specific TCR breadth and depth rose.

This specimen was peripheral blood, taken 28 days after the second dose of the MenACWY control vaccine. The genes are TRBV28 and TRBJ2-1; TRBD1 matches 7 bases. This TCR came from an adult who received the MenACWY meningococcal vaccine as a control. The DNA of the CDR3 is TGTGCCAGCAAAAGGGGCAGGGGGATTTCCTACAATGAGCAGTTCTTC. It translates to CASKRGRGISYNEQFF.